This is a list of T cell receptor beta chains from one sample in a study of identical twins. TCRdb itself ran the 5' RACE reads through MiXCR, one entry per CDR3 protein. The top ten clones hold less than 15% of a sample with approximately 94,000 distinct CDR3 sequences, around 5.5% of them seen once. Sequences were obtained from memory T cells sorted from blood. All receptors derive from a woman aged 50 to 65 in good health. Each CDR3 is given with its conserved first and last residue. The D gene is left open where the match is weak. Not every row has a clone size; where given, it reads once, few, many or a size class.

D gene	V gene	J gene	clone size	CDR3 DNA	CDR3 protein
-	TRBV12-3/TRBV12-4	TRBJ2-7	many	TGTGCCAGCAGTTCCCCCCTCGAGCAGTACTTC	CASSSPLEQYF
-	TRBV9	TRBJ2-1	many	TGTGCCAGCAGCGTAGGGATCCGGTCCTCCGATGAGCAGTTCTTC	CASSVGIRSSDEQFF
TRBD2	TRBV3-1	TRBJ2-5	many	TGTGCCAGCAGGGCGGGAGGGACGGAGACCCAGTACTTC	CASRAGGTETQYF
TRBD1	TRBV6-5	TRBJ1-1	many	TGTGCCAGCAGACTCTACCGGGACAGCCTTGAAGCTTTCTTT	CASRLYRDSLEAFF
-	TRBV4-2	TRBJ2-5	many	TGTGCCAGCAGCCAAGATCTTCTGGAACGAACCCAGTACTTC	CASSQDLLERTQYF
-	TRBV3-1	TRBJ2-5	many	TGTGCCAGCAGCCAATCGTTGCGGGACCACGGAGAGACCCAGTACTTC	CASSQSLRDHGETQYF
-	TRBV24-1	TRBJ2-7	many	TGTGCCACCTCGCCCCAGGGGTCCTACGAGCAGTACTTC	CATSPQGSYEQYF
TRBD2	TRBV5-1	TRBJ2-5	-	TGCGCCAGCAATGCGGGAGGGAAAGAGACCCAGTACTTC	CASNAGGKETQYF
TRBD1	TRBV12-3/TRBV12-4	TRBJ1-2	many	TGTGCCAGCAGTCCGGCCGGACAGGGGAACTATGGCTACACCTTC	CASSPAGQGNYGYTF
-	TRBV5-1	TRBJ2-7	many	TGCGCCAGCAGCTCGGATGCCTACGAGCAGTACTTC	CASSSDAYEQYF
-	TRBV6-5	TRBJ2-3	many	TGTGCCAGCAGTCAGACCCCCCGGGCGCAGTATTTT	CASSQTPRAQYF
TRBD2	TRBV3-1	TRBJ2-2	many	TGTGCCAGCAGCCAACGGGGGGGATTCACCGGGGAGCTGTTTTTT	CASSQRGGFTGELFF
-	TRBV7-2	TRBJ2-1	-	TGTGCCAGCAGCTCAAGGTGGGGTAGGAATGAGCAGTTCTTC	CASSSRWGRNEQFF
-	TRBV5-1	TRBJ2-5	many	TGCGCCAGCAGCACCGACGGGGGGCGACAGACCCAGTACTTC	CASSTDGGRQTQYF
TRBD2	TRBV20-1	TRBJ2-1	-	TGCAGTGCTAGCGGCAGGACTAGCGGGAAGGTGCCTTACATTGAGCAGTTCTTC	CSASGRTSGKVPYIEQFF
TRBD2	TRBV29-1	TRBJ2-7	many	TGCAGCGCATCCGGAGCGGGAGGGAGCTCCTACGAGCAGTACTTC	CSASGAGGSSYEQYF
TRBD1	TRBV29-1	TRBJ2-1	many	TGCAGCGTTCGAAGCGGCAGGGGGAATGAGCAGTTCTTC	CSVRSGRGNEQFF
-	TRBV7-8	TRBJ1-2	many	TGTGCCAGCAGCTTGCCGGGGTTCAATGGCTACACCTTC	CASSLPGFNGYTF
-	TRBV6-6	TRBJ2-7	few	TGTGCCAGCGGGGTGAATGTCTACGAGCAGTACTTC	CASGVNVYEQYF
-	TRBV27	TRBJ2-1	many	TGTGCCAGCAGTTTATCAGGAATCCCTGAGCAGTTCTTC	CASSLSGIPEQFF
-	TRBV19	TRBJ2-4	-	TGTGCCAGTAGTATAGGGGGCCTTCCCGAAAACATTCAGTACTTC	CASSIGGLPENIQYF
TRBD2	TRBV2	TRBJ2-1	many	TGTGCCAGCAGTGTAGCGGGAGCCCCGATGAAGGAGCAGTTCTTC	CASSVAGAPMKEQFF
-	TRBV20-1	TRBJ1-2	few	TGCAGTGCTAGCCGACAGTCTAAGGGCTACACCTTC	CSASRQSKGYTF
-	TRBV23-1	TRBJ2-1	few	TGCGCCAGCAGTCAACGCACATACTATACCGGGACTTCGAACAATGAGCAGTTCTTC	CASSQRTYYTGTSNNEQFF
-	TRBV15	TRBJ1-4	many	TGTGCCACCAGCAGTTCCGGGTTTGGCGAAAAACTGTTTTTT	CATSSSGFGEKLFF
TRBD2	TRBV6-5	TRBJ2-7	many	TGTGCCGGGTCTCAGGGAGCGGGAGGGAGTTCGAGCTCCTACGAGCAGTACTTC	CAGSQGAGGSSSSYEQYF
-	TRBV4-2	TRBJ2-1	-	TGTGCCAGCAGCCGCCCTGGGGCCCAGAACAATGAGCAGTTCTTC	CASSRPGAQNNEQFF
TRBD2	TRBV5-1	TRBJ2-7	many	TGCGCCAGCAGCTTGGCGGGAGGGGTCTACGAGCAGTACTTC	CASSLAGGVYEQYF
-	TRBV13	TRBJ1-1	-	TGTGCCAGCAGCCTCATGGGGGGGGGGAACGCGGACACTGAAGCTTTCTTT	CASSLMGGGNADTEAFF
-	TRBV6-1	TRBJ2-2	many	TGTGCCAGCAACCAGCGGAGCTACACCGGGGAGCTGTTTTTT	CASNQRSYTGELFF
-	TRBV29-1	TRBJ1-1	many	TGCAGCGTTGACCACCAAGGTCACACTGAAGCTTTCTTT	CSVDHQGHTEAFF
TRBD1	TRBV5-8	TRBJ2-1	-	TGTGCCAGCAGCTTGAATACAGGGGTTAATGAGCAGTTCTTC	CASSLNTGVNEQFF
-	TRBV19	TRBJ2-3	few	TGTGCCAGTAAAGCCGGACGGAGAAACACAGATACGCAGTATTTT	CASKAGRRNTDTQYF
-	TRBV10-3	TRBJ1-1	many	TGTGCCATCAGTGGGGGATCCCCGACGGCCAGGAACACTGAAGCTTTCTTT	CAISGGSPTARNTEAFF
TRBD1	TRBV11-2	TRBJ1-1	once	TGTGCCAGCAGCGCGTACTCAGGGGGGCAAACTGAAGCTTTCTTT	CASSAYSGGQTEAFF
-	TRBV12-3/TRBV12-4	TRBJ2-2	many	TGTGCCAGCAGCCTCCATCTTGAAGGGGAGCTGTTTTTT	CASSLHLEGELFF
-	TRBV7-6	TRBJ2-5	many	TGTGCCAGCAGCTTAGTCGGGGGTATGGGCCAAGAGACCCAGTACTTC	CASSLVGGMGQETQYF
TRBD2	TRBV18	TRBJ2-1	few	TGTGCCAGCTCACCCCTGCCGGGACTAGCATCATCCTACAATGAGCAGTTCTTC	CASSPLPGLASSYNEQFF
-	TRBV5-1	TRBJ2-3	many	TGCGCCAGCAGCTTGGACTCAGGGTGGACAGATACGCAGTATTTT	CASSLDSGWTDTQYF
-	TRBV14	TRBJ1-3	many	TGTGCCAGCAGCCAACGACCTCAAAACACCATATATTTT	CASSQRPQNTIYF
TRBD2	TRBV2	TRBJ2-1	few	TGTGCCAGCAGTGCACAACTAGCGGGAGGGCCCCATGAGCAGTTCTTC	CASSAQLAGGPHEQFF
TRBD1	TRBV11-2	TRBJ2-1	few	TGTGCCAGCAGCTTAGTACCAGGGGGCTCGGCCGCTCGCGCCCCAGGCGCCTACAATGAGCAGTTCTTC	CASSLVPGGSAARAPGAYNEQFF